Listed below are T cell receptor beta chains from one sample, sequenced in a study of cytomegalovirus exposure and HLA in healthy donors. Method: immunoSEQ multiplex PCR; TCRdb's copy keeps in-frame clones and lacks some. Among 75,000 to 100,000 clones, approximately 7.1% were seen once, and the ten largest hold 2.3%. Sequencing used PBMCs. These receptors originate from a man over 45 in good health and CMV-seronegative. CDR3s include the opening cysteine and the closing phenylalanine or tryptophan. A D gene is named only where the DNA matches it firmly. Clone size is stated in some rows and not others, as once, few, many or a class when expanded.

CASSSTSGRGPDTQYF,TGTGCCAGCAGTTCAACTAGCGGGAGGGGGCCAGATACGCAGTATTTT,TRBJ2-3,TRBD2,TRBV27,16,few
CASSLSRQGDEQYF,TGTGCCAGCAGTTTATCGAGACAGGGTGACGAGCAGTACTTC,TRBJ2-7,TRBD1,TRBV27,14,few
CAISDPGGRGDEQYF,TGTGCCATCAGTGACCCCGGGGGGCGGGGGGACGAGCAGTACTTC,TRBJ2-7,TRBD2,TRBV10-3,15,few
CSVGQGNQPQHF,TGCAGCGTTGGGCAGGGGAATCAGCCCCAGCATTTT,TRBJ1-5,NA,TRBV29-1,12,few
CASSRLAAGNEQYF,TGTGCCAGCAGTCGTCTAGCGGCGGGGAACGAGCAGTACTTC,TRBJ2-7,TRBD2,TRBV28,14,NA
CASSLTTGASGNTIYF,TGCGCCAGCAGCTTAACTACAGGGGCCTCTGGAAACACCATATATTTT,TRBJ1-3,TRBD1,TRBV5-1,16,many
CASSPKDRVGNQPQHF,TGTGCCAGCAGCCCGAAGGACAGGGTTGGCAATCAGCCCCAGCATTTT,TRBJ1-5,TRBD1,TRBV27,16,few
CSAPGLAHNEQFF,TGCAGCGCTCCGGGACTAGCCCACAATGAGCAGTTCTTC,TRBJ2-1,TRBD2,TRBV29-1,13,NA
CASSAPGTGVYEQYF,TGTGCCAGCAGTGCCCCCGGGACAGGGGTCTACGAGCAGTACTTC,TRBJ2-7,TRBD1,TRBV6-6,15,NA
CASSSRQGSSYEQHF,TGTGCCAGCAGTTCTCGACAGGGGAGCTCCTACGAGCAGCACTTC,TRBJ2-7,TRBD1,TRBV2,15,few